A single sample is the source of the 11 T cell receptor beta chains below, sequenced in a study of T cell responses to AZD1222 COVID-19 vaccine. Clones were read by immunoSEQ multiplex PCR, and TCRdb kept only the in-frame ones, dropping some. This sample has approximately 150,000 clones, with roughly 94% found just once. This specimen was peripheral blood, taken on day 0 of MenACWY control vaccination. The receptors come from an adult in good health.

The chain carries TRBV11-3 and TRBJ2-2; D call uncertain. The CDR3 extends over 16 amino acids. V lost 5 bases and J lost 6, with 19 bases in between. CDR1 SGHNT and CDR2 YENEEA come from the germline V gene. The CDR3 sequence is CASSLRVGQIAGELFF. The CDR3 DNA reads TGTGCCAGCAGCCTAAGGGTTGGGCAAATAGCCGGGGAGCTGTTTTTT.

The V gene is TRBV19, the J gene TRBJ2-2; D may be TRBD2 (6 bases). This CDR3 has 15 residues. Trimming pared 3 bases from V and 4 bases from J, leaving 12 bases between. Germline lookup yields CDR1 LNHDA and CDR2 SQIVND (reference sequence). In DNA form, the CDR3 reads TGTGCCAGTAGTATCCTAACCGGGGGCACCGGGGAGCTGTTTTTT. Translation gives CASSILTGGTGELFF.

This chain links TRBV7-8 with TRBJ1-2; D is unresolved. Germline CDR1 is SGHVS and CDR2 is FQNEAQ. The CDR3 sequence is 15 residues long. V lost 1 base and J 0 bases, leaving 9 bases between the germline ends. The CDR3 DNA reads TGTGCCAGCAGCTTAGGTTTGAAAACTAACTATGGCTACACCTTC. Protein product: CASSLGLKTNYGYTF.

This rearrangement joins TRBV7-9 to TRBJ1-3; D is ambiguous. The length of the CDR3 is 17 residues. Trimming pared 11 bases from V and 1 base from J, leaving 24 bases between. The germline V gene encodes CDR1 SEHNR and CDR2 FQNEAQ (reference sequence). The CDR3 sequence: CALRPPLSRPSGNTIYF. CDR3 nucleotides: TGTGCCTTGCGTCCCCCTTTGTCCAGGCCGTCTGGAAACACCATATATTTT. Based on the CDR3 plus reference TRBV7-9 and TRBJ1-3, the full variable domain is DTGVSQNPRHKITKRGQNVTFRCDPISEHNRLYWYRQTLGQGPEFLTYFQNEAQLEKSRLLSDRFSAERPKGSFSTLEIQRTEQGDSAMYLCALRPPLSRPSGNTIYFGEGSWLTVV.

The chain has TRBV27 and TRBJ2-3; the D gene is possibly TRBD1 (5 bases). This CDR3 spans 14 amino acids. V was pared by 3 bases and J by 0 bases, with 7 bases between. Germline V gene lookup returns CDR1 MNHEY and CDR2 SMNVEV (reference sequence). CDR3: CASSLGLSTDTQYF. The CDR3 region has the DNA TGTGCCAGCAGTTTGGGGCTGAGCACAGATACGCAGTATTTT.

The chain uses TRBV28 and TRBJ2-7; D unresolved. The V gene's germline CDR1 is MDHEN and CDR2 SYDVKM. This CDR3 is 11 amino acids long. Trimming took 6 bases from V and 7 from J, leaving 10 bases between them. CDR3 loop: CASRPTEEQYF. The DNA of the CDR3 is TGTGCCAGCAGGCCGACTGAAGAGCAGTACTTC.

Notes on this clone: The sample contains more than one DNA sequence encoding this CDR3. The chain employs TRBV7-2 and TRBJ2-7, with a tentative D call TRBD2 (5 bases). The CDR3 has 14 amino acids. Per germline, CDR1 SGHTA and CDR2 FQGNSA. V was cut by 2 bases and J by 3 bases, with 11 bases left in between. The CDR3 reads CASSLNRGSYEQYF. The CDR3 DNA reads TGTGCCAGCAGCTTAAACCGGGGAAGCTACGAGCAGTACTTC. Together with reference TRBV7-2 and TRBJ2-7, the CDR3 gives the full variable domain: GAGVSQSPSNKVTEKGKDVELRCDPISGHTALYWYRQSLGQGLEFLIYFQGNSAPDKSGLPSDRFSAERTGGSVSTLTIQRTQQEDSAVYLCASSLNRGSYEQYFGPGTRLTVT.

The chain links TRBV5-1 to TRBJ2-7; possibly TRBD1 or TRBD2 for D (5 bases each). Germline assignment: CDR1 SGHRS and CDR2 YFSETQ. V lost 4 bases and J 6 bases, leaving 17 bases between the germline ends. There are 14 residues in the CDR3. The CDR3 spells CASSGGPIRGEQYF. The CDR3 DNA reads as TGCGCCAGCAGCGGGGGTCCAATCCGGGGCGAGCAGTACTTC.

The rearrangement links TRBV5-8 to TRBJ1-5, with D maybe TRBD1 (6 bases). The V and J ends lost 2 bases and 5 bases respectively, with 11 bases between them. There are 14 residues in the CDR3. Looked up from germline, CDR1 is SGHTS and CDR2 is YDEGEE. This chain's CDR3 is CASSFRGGDQPQHF. DNA of the CDR3: TGTGCCAGCAGCTTCCGAGGGGGGGATCAGCCCCAGCATTTT.

The chain employs TRBV4-2 and TRBJ1-5, with D unclear. CDR3 size: 13 residues. Per germline, CDR1 LGHNA and CDR2 YNFKEQ. V lost 0 bases, J lost 11 bases, and 11 bases lay in between. CDR3 coding DNA: TGTGCCAGCAGCCAAGAAAGCCACCCCACCCAGCATTTT. Its translation is CASSQESHPTQHF.

The genes are TRBV5-1 and TRBJ2-7; 11 bases map to TRBD2. This CDR3 contains 16 residues. CDR1 is SGHRS, CDR2 YFSETQ, per germline. After removal of 4 bases from V and 1 base from J, the junction contained 7 bases not matched to a gene. CDR3 loop: CASSPGLAAGSYEQYF. CDR3 nucleotides: TGCGCCAGCAGCCCGGGACTAGCGGCCGGGTCCTACGAGCAGTACTTC.